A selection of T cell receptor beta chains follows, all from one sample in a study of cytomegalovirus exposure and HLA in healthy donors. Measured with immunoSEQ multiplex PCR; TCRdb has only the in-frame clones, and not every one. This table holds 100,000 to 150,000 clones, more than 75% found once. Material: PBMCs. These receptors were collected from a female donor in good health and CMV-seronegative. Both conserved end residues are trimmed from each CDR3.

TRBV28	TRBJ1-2	ASRGQGDYGYT
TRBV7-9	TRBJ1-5	ASSLQGYGQPQH
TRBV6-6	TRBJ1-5	ASNSQGSNQPQH
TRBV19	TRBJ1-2	ASSIDRRALNGYT
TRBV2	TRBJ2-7	ASSPDAGTGLFYEQY
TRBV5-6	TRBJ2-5	ASSLVAEETQY
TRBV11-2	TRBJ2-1	ASSLEHSGSSYNEQF
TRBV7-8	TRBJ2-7	ASTPFRRGLTFRSYEQY
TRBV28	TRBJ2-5	ASSYKTGQETQY
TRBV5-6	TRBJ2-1	ASETSGRARGEQF
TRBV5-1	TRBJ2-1	ATSTGSNNEQF
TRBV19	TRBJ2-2	ASSKHPWTGQGSGELF
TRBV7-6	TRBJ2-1	ASSPRPLAGGASYNEQF
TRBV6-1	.	ASSGSAGVSYEQY
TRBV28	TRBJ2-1	ASSLPGLYNEQF
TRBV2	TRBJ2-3	ASSNRWPQSTQY
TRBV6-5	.	ASNRGVGQVYEQY
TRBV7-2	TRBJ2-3	ASSFGLAGGDTQY
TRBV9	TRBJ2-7	ASSVESGTDEQY
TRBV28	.	ASSLWTSGDYEQY
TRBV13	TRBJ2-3	ASSLPRPGDTQY
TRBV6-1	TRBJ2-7	ASTAGLAGDEQY
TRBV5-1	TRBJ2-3	ASSLGRAFSTDTQY
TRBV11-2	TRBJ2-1	ASSPSPDTYYNEQF
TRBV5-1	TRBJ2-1	ASSLDFNEQF
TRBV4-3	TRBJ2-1	ASSQGTSGRANEQF
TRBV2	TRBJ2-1	ASRETSGKVRNEQF
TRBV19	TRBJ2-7	ASSSVGQFNYEQY
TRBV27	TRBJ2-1	ASSSHSAGYNEQF
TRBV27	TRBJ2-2	ASKPGHNTGELF
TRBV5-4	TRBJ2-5	ASSLGSGSEETQY
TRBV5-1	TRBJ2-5	ASSSQGPGLTPVGQY
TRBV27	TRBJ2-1	ASSSPHRGGNNEQF
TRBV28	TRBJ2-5	ASSLQGQETQY
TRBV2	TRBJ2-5	ASSEGLGMVQY
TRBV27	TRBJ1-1	ASSPRTGGIRAF
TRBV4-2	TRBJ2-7	ASSQDFSGTGRYEQY
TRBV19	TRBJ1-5	ASSDRGSDQPQH
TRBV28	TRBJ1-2	ASSLRGRGYT
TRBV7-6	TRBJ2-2	ASSLDWTGELF
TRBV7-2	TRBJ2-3	ASSSGLAGVSTQY
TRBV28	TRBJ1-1	ASSPITGAPEAF
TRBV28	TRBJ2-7	ASSSDEEGYEQY
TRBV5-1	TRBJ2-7	ASRRYGSGGDSYEQY
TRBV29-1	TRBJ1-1	SVAPKEDTEAF
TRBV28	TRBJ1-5	ASSAWGGNQPQH
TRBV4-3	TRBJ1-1	ASRGLPLVNTEAF
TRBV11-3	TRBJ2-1	ASSSGEDRVDEQF
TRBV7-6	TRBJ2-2	ASSSGGLDRETTDTGELF
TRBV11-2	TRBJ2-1	ASSEVSAGEWSYNEQF